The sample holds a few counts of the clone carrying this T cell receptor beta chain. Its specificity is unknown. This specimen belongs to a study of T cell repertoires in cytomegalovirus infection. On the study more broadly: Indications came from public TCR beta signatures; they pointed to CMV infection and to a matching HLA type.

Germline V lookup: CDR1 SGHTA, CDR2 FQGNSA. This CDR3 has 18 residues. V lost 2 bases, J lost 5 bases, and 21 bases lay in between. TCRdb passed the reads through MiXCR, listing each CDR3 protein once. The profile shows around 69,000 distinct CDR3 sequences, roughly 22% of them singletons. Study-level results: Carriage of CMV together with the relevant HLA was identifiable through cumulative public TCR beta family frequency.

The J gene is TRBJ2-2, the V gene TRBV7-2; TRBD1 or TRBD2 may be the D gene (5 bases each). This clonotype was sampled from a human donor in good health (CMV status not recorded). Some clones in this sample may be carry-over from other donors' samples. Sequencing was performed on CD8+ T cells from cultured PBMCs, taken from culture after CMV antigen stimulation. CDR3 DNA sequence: TGTGCCAGCAGCTTATACTCCAGGGCGAGGGGAGTGACCGGGGAGCTGTTTTTT. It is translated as CASSLYSRARGVTGELFF. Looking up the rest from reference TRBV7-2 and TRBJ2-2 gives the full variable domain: GAGVSQSPSNKVTEKGKDVELRCDPISGHTALYWYRQSLGQGLEFLIYFQGNSAPDKSGLPSDRFSAERTGGSVSTLTIQRTQQEDSAVYLCASSLYSRARGVTGELFFGEGSRLTVL.